This is a list of T cell receptor beta chains from one sample in a study of type 1 and type 2 diabetes patients. TCRdb recomputed calls from the multiplex PCR reads with MiXCR, one row per CDR3 protein. This repertoire shows 250,000 to 300,000 distinct CDR3 sequences, around 50% found once; its top ten account for approximately 15%. Sequences were obtained from peripheral blood mononuclear cells (PBMCs). All receptors derive from a man aged 18 to 30 with type 2 diabetes. Both conserved end residues are part of each CDR3. D genes are given only for firm matches. Part of the rows lack a size; the others show once, few, many or a class for expanded clones.

D: NA; V: TRBV7-3; J: TRBJ2-6; size: NA; DNA: TGTGCCAGCAGACTGACCGGGACAACCTCTGGGGCCTACGTCCTGACTTTC; CDR3: CASRLTGTTSGAYVLTF
D: NA; V: TRBV7-4; J: TRBJ1-1; size: NA; DNA: TGTGCCAGCAGCCGACAACTTAGACCTGAAGCTTTCTTT; CDR3: CASSRQLRPEAFF
D: NA; V: TRBV12-3/TRBV12-4; J: TRBJ1-1; size: few; DNA: TGTGCCAGCAGTTTGGGGGGCGCAGCTTTCTTT; CDR3: CASSLGGAAFF
D: NA; V: TRBV14; J: TRBJ2-7; size: NA; DNA: TGTGCCAGCAGCCAAGAAAGTCAGGGCACCGAGCAGTACTTC; CDR3: CASSQESQGTEQYF
D: NA; V: TRBV27; J: TRBJ2-7; size: NA; DNA: TGTGCCAGCAGCCTTGGAGGGGGGCGGGAGCAGTACTTC; CDR3: CASSLGGGREQYF
D: NA; V: TRBV19; J: TRBJ2-2; size: NA; DNA: TGTGCCAGTAGTATAGAGGTCCAATTCGGGGAGCTGTTTTTT; CDR3: CASSIEVQFGELFF
D: NA; V: TRBV7-2; J: TRBJ2-1; size: few; DNA: TGTGCCAGCAGTAGCCCCCCTCATGTTGAGCAGTTCTTC; CDR3: CASSSPPHVEQFF
D: TRBD2; V: TRBV4-1; J: TRBJ2-7; size: NA; DNA: TGCGCCAGCAGCCCGGGACTAGAAGGGGTCTACGAGCAGTACTTC; CDR3: CASSPGLEGVYEQYF
D: NA; V: TRBV7-2; J: TRBJ2-1; size: NA; DNA: TGTGCCAGCAGTCCCGAGGGCTCCTACAATGAGCAGTTCTTC; CDR3: CASSPEGSYNEQFF
D: TRBD2; V: TRBV7-2; J: TRBJ2-7; size: once; DNA: TGTGCCAGCAGCCAAGTCGGGTGGGAGGGGACGCAGTACTTC; CDR3: CASSQVGWEGTQYF
D: NA; V: TRBV20-1; J: TRBJ1-4; size: NA; DNA: TGCAGTGCAACAGTTACGGATATAACTAATGAAAAACTGTTTTTT; CDR3: CSATVTDITNEKLFF
D: NA; V: TRBV15; J: TRBJ1-1; size: many; DNA: TGTGCCACCAGCGCACCCGAGACGGGCACTGAAGCTTTCTTT; CDR3: CATSAPETGTEAFF
D: TRBD2; V: TRBV5-1; J: TRBJ2-2; size: once; DNA: TGCGCCAGCAGCGCCGGGACTACGGACGGGGAGCTGTTTTTT; CDR3: CASSAGTTDGELFF
D: NA; V: TRBV20-1; J: TRBJ2-3; size: few; DNA: TGCAGTGCTAAGGATGGCCTAACCCACACAGATACGCAGTATTTT; CDR3: CSAKDGLTHTDTQYF
D: TRBD1; V: TRBV19; J: TRBJ1-4; size: NA; DNA: TGTGCCAGCTCAACCGGGACAGGGCGTGAAAAACTGTTTTTT; CDR3: CASSTGTGREKLFF
D: NA; V: TRBV28; J: TRBJ2-1; size: NA; DNA: TGTGCCAGCAGAGGCCCTAGGCATAAGTACGGCAATGAGCAGTTCTTC; CDR3: CASRGPRHKYGNEQFF
D: TRBD2; V: TRBV19; J: TRBJ2-2; size: few; DNA: TGTGCCAGTAGTACAAGCGGGAGGCAGAACACCGGGGAGCTGTTTTTT; CDR3: CASSTSGRQNTGELFF
D: NA; V: TRBV2; J: TRBJ2-2; size: many; DNA: TGTGCCAGCAGACGTGAGGGTACGAACACCGGGGAGCTGTTTTTT; CDR3: CASRREGTNTGELFF
D: NA; V: TRBV7-8; J: TRBJ2-2; size: NA; DNA: TGTGCCAGCAGCTTATTGGGGGATTTCGGGGAGCTGTTTTTT; CDR3: CASSLLGDFGELFF
D: NA; V: TRBV29-1; J: TRBJ2-3; size: few; DNA: TGCAGCGCCCGGCAAGGTACGCAGTATTTT; CDR3: CSARQGTQYF
D: NA; V: TRBV20-1; J: TRBJ2-3; size: NA; DNA: TGCAGTGCCCCTTCGGCAGATGGCACAGATACGCAGTATTTT; CDR3: CSAPSADGTDTQYF
D: NA; V: TRBV5-1; J: TRBJ2-7; size: NA; DNA: TGCGCCAGCAGCTTGGGGGGTGTGGGTAATTCTCGCGAGCAGTACTTC; CDR3: CASSLGGVGNSREQYF
D: NA; V: TRBV30; J: TRBJ1-1; size: once; DNA: TGTGCCTGGATAGGGGCGCACACTGAAGCTTTCTTT; CDR3: CAWIGAHTEAFF
D: NA; V: TRBV13; J: TRBJ2-5; size: NA; DNA: TGTGCCAGCAGCCAGGGGACTTCTGAGACCCAGTACTTC; CDR3: CASSQGTSETQYF
D: TRBD1; V: TRBV10-3; J: TRBJ2-5; size: NA; DNA: TGTGCCTCCGTGGACAGGGGAAAGACCCAGTACTTC; CDR3: CASVDRGKTQYF
D: NA; V: TRBV28; J: TRBJ2-3; size: few; DNA: TGTGCCAGCAGTTTACACGGACCTCGAGAAGATACGCAGTATTTT; CDR3: CASSLHGPREDTQYF
D: NA; V: TRBV2; J: TRBJ1-2; size: many; DNA: TGTGCCAGCAGTGGAAACATGCGGAACTATGGCTACACCTTC; CDR3: CASSGNMRNYGYTF
D: TRBD1; V: TRBV7-2; J: TRBJ2-4; size: NA; DNA: TGTGCCAGCAGCTTAGCAGGACAGGGGAAAAACATTCAGTACTTC; CDR3: CASSLAGQGKNIQYF
D: NA; V: TRBV6-2/TRBV6-3; J: TRBJ1-1; size: few; DNA: TGTGCCAGCAGTTACGCCAGTTACACTGAAGCTTTCTTT; CDR3: CASSYASYTEAFF
D: NA; V: TRBV12-3/TRBV12-4; J: TRBJ1-2; size: many; DNA: TGTGCCAGCAATGGCTATGGCTACACCTTC; CDR3: CASNGYGYTF
D: NA; V: TRBV7-2; J: TRBJ2-7; size: NA; DNA: TGTGCCAGCGGCCGGGGCGGAAGCGTCTACGAGCAGTACTTC; CDR3: CASGRGGSVYEQYF
D: NA; V: TRBV7-2; J: TRBJ2-7; size: NA; DNA: TGTGCCAGCATCGACCCGACGAGGGGAAACGAGCAGTACTTC; CDR3: CASIDPTRGNEQYF
D: NA; V: TRBV7-3; J: TRBJ2-3; size: few; DNA: TGTGCCAGCAGCTTAGAGGGCACAGATACGCAGTATTTT; CDR3: CASSLEGTDTQYF
D: TRBD1; V: TRBV10-3; J: TRBJ2-7; size: NA; DNA: TGTGCCAGCAGAGGGACAGTGGCCTACGAGCAGTACTTC; CDR3: CASRGTVAYEQYF
D: NA; V: TRBV10-1; J: TRBJ2-5; size: NA; DNA: TGCGCCAGCAGTGAGTCGAGGGGGGAAGAGACCCAGTACTTC; CDR3: CASSESRGEETQYF
D: TRBD2; V: TRBV5-1; J: TRBJ2-2; size: NA; DNA: TGCGCCAGCAGCTTTCCTCTTAGCGGGGGGGAGAACACCGGGGAGCTGTTTTTT; CDR3: CASSFPLSGGENTGELFF
D: NA; V: TRBV6-5; J: TRBJ2-3; size: NA; DNA: TGTGCCAGCAGTTACGGGGCAGGGCGCTACACCACAGATACGCAGTATTTT; CDR3: CASSYGAGRYTTDTQYF